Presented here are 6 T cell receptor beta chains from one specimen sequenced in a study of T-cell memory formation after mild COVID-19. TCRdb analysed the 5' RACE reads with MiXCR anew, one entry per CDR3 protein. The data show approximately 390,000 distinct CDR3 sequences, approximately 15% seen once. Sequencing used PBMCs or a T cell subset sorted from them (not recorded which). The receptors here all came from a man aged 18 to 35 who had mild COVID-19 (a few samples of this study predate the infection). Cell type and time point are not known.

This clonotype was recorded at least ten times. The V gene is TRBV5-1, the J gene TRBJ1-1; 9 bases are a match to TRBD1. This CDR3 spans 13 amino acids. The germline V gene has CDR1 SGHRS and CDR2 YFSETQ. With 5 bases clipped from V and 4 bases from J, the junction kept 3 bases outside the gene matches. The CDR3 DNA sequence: TGCGCCAGCAGACCGACAGGGGGCACTGAAGCTTTCTTT. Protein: CASRPTGGTEAFF.

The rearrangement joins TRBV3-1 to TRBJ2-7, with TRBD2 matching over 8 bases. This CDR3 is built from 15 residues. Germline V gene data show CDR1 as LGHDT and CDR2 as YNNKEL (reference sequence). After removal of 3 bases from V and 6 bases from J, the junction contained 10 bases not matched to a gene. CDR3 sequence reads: CASSHRGAGGPEQYF. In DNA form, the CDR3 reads TGTGCCAGCAGCCACCGAGGGGCGGGGGGCCCCGAGCAGTACTTC.

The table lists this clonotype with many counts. CDR3 amino acids: CASSLVRDEVFF. Here the CDR3 DNA reads TGTGCCAGCAGCTTAGTTCGGGACGAGGTGTTCTTC. J is TRBJ2-1 and V is TRBV7-2; perhaps D is TRBD1 or TRBD2 (5 bases each). Germline assignment: CDR1 SGHTA and CDR2 FQGNSA. The V gene lost 1 base and the J gene lost 15 bases, with 13 bases spanning the gap. The CDR3 loop spans 12 amino acids.

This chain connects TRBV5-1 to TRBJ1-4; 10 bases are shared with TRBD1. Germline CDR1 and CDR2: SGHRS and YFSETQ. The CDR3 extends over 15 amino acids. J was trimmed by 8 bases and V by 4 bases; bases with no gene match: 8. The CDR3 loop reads CASSLGGTGDEKLFF. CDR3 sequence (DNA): TGCGCCAGCAGCCTAGGGGGGACAGGGGACGAAAAACTGTTTTTT.

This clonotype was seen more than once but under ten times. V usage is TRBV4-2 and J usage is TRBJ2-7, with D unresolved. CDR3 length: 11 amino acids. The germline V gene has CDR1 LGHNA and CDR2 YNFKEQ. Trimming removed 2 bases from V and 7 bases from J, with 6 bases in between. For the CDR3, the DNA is TGTGCCAGCAGCCAACCGGTTGAGCAGTACGTC. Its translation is CASSQPVEQYV.

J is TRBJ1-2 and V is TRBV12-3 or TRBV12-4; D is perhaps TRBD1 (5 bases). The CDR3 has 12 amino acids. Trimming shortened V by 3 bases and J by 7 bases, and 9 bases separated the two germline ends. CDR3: CASSFLGLGYTF. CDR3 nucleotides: TGTGCCAGCAGTTTCTTGGGACTTGGCTACACCTTC.